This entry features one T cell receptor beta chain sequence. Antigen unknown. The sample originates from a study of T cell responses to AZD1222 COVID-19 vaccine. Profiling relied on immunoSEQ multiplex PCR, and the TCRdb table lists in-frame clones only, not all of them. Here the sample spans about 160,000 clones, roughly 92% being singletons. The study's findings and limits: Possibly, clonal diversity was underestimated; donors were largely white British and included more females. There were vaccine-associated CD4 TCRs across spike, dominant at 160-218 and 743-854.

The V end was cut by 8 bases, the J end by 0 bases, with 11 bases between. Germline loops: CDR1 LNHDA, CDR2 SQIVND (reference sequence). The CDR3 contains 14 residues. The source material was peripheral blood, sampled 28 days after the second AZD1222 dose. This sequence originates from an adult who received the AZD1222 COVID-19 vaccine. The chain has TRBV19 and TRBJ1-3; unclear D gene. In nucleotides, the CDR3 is TGTGCCAGTCCCTACAGACTCTCTGGAAACACCATATATTTT. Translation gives CASPYRLSGNTIYF.